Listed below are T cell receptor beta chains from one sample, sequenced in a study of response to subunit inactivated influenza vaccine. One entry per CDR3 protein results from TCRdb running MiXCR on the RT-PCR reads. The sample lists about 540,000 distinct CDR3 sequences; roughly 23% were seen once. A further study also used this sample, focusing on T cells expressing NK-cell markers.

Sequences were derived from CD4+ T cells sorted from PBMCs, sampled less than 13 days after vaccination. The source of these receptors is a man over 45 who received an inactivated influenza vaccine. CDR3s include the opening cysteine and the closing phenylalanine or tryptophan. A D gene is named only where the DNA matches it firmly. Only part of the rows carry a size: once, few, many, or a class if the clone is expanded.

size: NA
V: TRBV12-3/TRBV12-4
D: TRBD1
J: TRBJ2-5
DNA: TGTGCCAGCAGCTGGGGGACAGTACAAGAGACCCAGTACTTC
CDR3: CASSWGTVQETQYF

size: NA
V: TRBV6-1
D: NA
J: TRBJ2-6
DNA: TGTGCCAGCATGACGCGGCGGCTCTCTGGGGCCAACGTCCTGACTTTC
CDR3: CASMTRRLSGANVLTF

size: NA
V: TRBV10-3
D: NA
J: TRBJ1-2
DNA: TGTGCCATCAGTGAGTCGTTTCGGGGAGTCGGCTACACCTTC
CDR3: CAISESFRGVGYTF

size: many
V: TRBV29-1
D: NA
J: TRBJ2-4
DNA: TGCAGCGTTGGTGGGAATAAAAACATTCAGTACTTC
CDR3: CSVGGNKNIQYF

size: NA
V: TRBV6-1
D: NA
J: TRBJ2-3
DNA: TGTGCCGTATCGAGGACAGCCGTCACAGATACGCAGTATTTT
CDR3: CAVSRTAVTDTQYF

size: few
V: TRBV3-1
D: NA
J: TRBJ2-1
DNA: TGTGCCAGCAGCCAGGCGGCCGCTGGGGATGAGCAGTTCTTC
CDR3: CASSQAAAGDEQFF

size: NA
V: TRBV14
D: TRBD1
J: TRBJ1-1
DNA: TGTGCCAGCGGGATGGGACAGACGGGGAACACTGAAGCTTTCTTT
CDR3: CASGMGQTGNTEAFF

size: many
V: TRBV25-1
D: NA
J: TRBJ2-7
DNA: TGTGCCAGCAGTCCTAGGGCGGGCTCCTACGAGCAGTACTTC
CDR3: CASSPRAGSYEQYF

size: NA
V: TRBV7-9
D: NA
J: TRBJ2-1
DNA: TGTGCCAGCAATCAGGGGCCCGCTCGGCACAATGAGCAGTTCTTC
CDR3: CASNQGPARHNEQFF

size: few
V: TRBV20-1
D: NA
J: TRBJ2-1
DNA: TGCAGTGCTAAAATGGGTCTGGATGAGCAGTTCTTC
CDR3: CSAKMGLDEQFF

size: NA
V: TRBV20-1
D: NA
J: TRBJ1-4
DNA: TGCAGTTCCAGACAGCTCCTTAATGAAAAACTGTTTTTT
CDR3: CSSRQLLNEKLFF

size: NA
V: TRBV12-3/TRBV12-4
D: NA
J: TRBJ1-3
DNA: TGTGCCAGCAGTGTCCCGGGAGGGGCTGGAAACACCATATATTTT
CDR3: CASSVPGGAGNTIYF

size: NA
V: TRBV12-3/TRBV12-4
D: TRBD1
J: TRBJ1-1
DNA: TGTGCCAGCAGGCAAACAGGGGTTCGCGCTGAAGCTTTCTTT
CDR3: CASRQTGVRAEAFF

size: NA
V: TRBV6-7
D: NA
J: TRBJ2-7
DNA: TGTGCCAGCAGTTACTCGGGGACAACTAAGGCCTACGAGCAGTACTTC
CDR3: CASSYSGTTKAYEQYF

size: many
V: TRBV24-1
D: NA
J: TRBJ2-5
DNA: TGTGCCACCAGTGATTCGTTTAGTGGGCGGCTTACAAGTTTCCAAGAGACCCAGTACTTC
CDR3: CATSDSFSGRLTSFQETQYF

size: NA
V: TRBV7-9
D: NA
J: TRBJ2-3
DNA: TGTGCCAGCAGCTTACGCCCAGTGGTGACAAACACAGATACGCAGTATTTT
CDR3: CASSLRPVVTNTDTQYF

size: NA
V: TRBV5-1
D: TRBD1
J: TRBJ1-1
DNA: TGCGCCAGCAGCTCCACCGGACAGGGTCTGAACACTGAAGCTTTCTTT
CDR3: CASSSTGQGLNTEAFF

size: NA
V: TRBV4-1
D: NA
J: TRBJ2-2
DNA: TGCGCCAGCAGCCAACAGGAAAGAGGCGGGGAGCTGTTTTTT
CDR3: CASSQQERGGELFF